The rows below give T cell receptor beta chains drawn from one sample of a study of blood T cell repertoires in COVID-19. Clones were read by immunoSEQ multiplex PCR, and TCRdb kept only the in-frame ones, dropping some. Among about 190,000 clones listed, roughly four fifths were seen once. Sequenced input: peripheral blood. Receptors originate from a woman between 35 and 50 years old with acute or convalescent COVID-19. Both conserved end residues are part of each CDR3. Each record gives: CDR3 DNA, CDR3 protein, D gene, J gene, clone size, V gene. The D gene is left open where the match is weak. Only some rows state a clone size, as once, few, many or a class for expanded clones.

CDR3 DNA: TGTGCCAGCAGCCAAACAGGCGACGGTCAGCCCCAGCATTTT; CDR3 protein: CASSQTGDGQPQHF; D gene: .; J gene: TRBJ1-5; clone size: few; V gene: TRBV7-9
CDR3 DNA: TGTGCCAGCGATCAACAGGGGTTGGATGAGCAGTTCTTC; CDR3 protein: CASDQQGLDEQFF; D gene: TRBD1; J gene: TRBJ2-1; clone size: .; V gene: TRBV3-1/TRBV3-2
CDR3 DNA: TGTGCCAGCAGATATTCTAGAACGAACACCGGGGAGCTGTTTTTT; CDR3 protein: CASRYSRTNTGELFF; D gene: .; J gene: TRBJ2-2; clone size: .; V gene: TRBV6-6
CDR3 DNA: TGCGCCAGCAGTGAGGCTGGCTCCTATGGCTACACCTTC; CDR3 protein: CASSEAGSYGYTF; D gene: .; J gene: TRBJ1-2; clone size: .; V gene: TRBV10-1
CDR3 DNA: TGCGCCAGCAGCCACAGCGGGGGGGCCCCCTACGAGCAGTACTTC; CDR3 protein: CASSHSGGAPYEQYF; D gene: TRBD2; J gene: TRBJ2-7; clone size: once; V gene: TRBV4-1
CDR3 DNA: TGTGCCAGCAGACCGCTAGCGGGAGCATCCTACGAGCAGTACTTC; CDR3 protein: CASRPLAGASYEQYF; D gene: TRBD2; J gene: TRBJ2-7; clone size: .; V gene: TRBV27
CDR3 DNA: TGTGCCACTTTACTCCGGGGGGATAGAGCTTTCTTT; CDR3 protein: CATLLRGDRAFF; D gene: .; J gene: TRBJ1-1; clone size: few; V gene: TRBV6-6
CDR3 DNA: TGTGCCAGCAGTCAGACAGGGAGCTATGGCTACACCTTC; CDR3 protein: CASSQTGSYGYTF; D gene: TRBD1; J gene: TRBJ1-2; clone size: .; V gene: TRBV6-5
CDR3 DNA: TGTGCCACCAGCAGCCCCCGCCGGGACAGGGAACACTATGGCTACACCTTC; CDR3 protein: CATSSPRRDREHYGYTF; D gene: TRBD1; J gene: TRBJ1-2; clone size: .; V gene: TRBV15
CDR3 DNA: TGTGCCAGTAGTATCTTCGGGGTGTTTCAGCCCCAGCATTTT; CDR3 protein: CASSIFGVFQPQHF; D gene: .; J gene: TRBJ1-5; clone size: .; V gene: TRBV19
CDR3 DNA: TGCGCCAGCAGCTTGGTTCTAGCGGGAGATAGACAAGAGACCCAGTACTTC; CDR3 protein: CASSLVLAGDRQETQYF; D gene: TRBD2; J gene: TRBJ2-5; clone size: .; V gene: TRBV5-1
CDR3 DNA: TGTGCCAGCAGCCCCAAGCTTCAAAGTAGCGCTGAAGCTTTCTTT; CDR3 protein: CASSPKLQSSAEAFF; D gene: .; J gene: TRBJ1-1; clone size: .; V gene: TRBV2
CDR3 DNA: TGCGCCAGCAGCACAACAGGGACAAATAATTCACCCCTCCACTTT; CDR3 protein: CASSTTGTNNSPLHF; D gene: .; J gene: TRBJ1-6; clone size: .; V gene: TRBV5-1
CDR3 DNA: TGTGCCAGCAGTTTAACTACCCAAGAGACCCAGTACTTC; CDR3 protein: CASSLTTQETQYF; D gene: .; J gene: TRBJ2-5; clone size: few; V gene: TRBV28
CDR3 DNA: TGTGCCAGCACCACGGGCGGGGTCGAAGCTTTCTTT; CDR3 protein: CASTTGGVEAFF; D gene: .; J gene: TRBJ1-1; clone size: .; V gene: TRBV7-9
CDR3 DNA: TGTGCCTCCCGGGAGGGCTTTGGCGGGAGAGGTTACGAGCAGTACTTC; CDR3 protein: CASREGFGGRGYEQYF; D gene: TRBD2; J gene: TRBJ2-7; clone size: .; V gene: TRBV5-4
CDR3 DNA: TGTGCCTGGGGGACAGGGCTTTTTCAGCCCCAGCATTTT; CDR3 protein: CAWGTGLFQPQHF; D gene: TRBD1; J gene: TRBJ1-5; clone size: .; V gene: TRBV30
CDR3 DNA: TGTGCCAGCTCACCCAGGGGTTCAGAGGAGCAGTACTTC; CDR3 protein: CASSPRGSEEQYF; D gene: .; J gene: TRBJ2-7; clone size: .; V gene: TRBV18
CDR3 DNA: TGTGCCAGCAGATTAGCGGGGGCTAGCACAGATACGCAGTATTTT; CDR3 protein: CASRLAGASTDTQYF; D gene: TRBD2; J gene: TRBJ2-3; clone size: .; V gene: TRBV5-8
CDR3 DNA: TGTGCCAGCAGTTACACACTAGCGTCCACCGGGGAGCTGTTTTTT; CDR3 protein: CASSYTLASTGELFF; D gene: TRBD2; J gene: TRBJ2-2; clone size: .; V gene: TRBV6-5
CDR3 DNA: TGTGCCAGCAGCACCGGAGGGGGGGTTCAAGAGACCCAGTACTTC; CDR3 protein: CASSTGGGVQETQYF; D gene: .; J gene: TRBJ2-5; clone size: .; V gene: TRBV3-1/TRBV3-2
CDR3 DNA: TGTGCGGCGCTGGCGCCCTTGGGCTCACCCCTCCACTTT; CDR3 protein: CAALAPLGSPLHF; D gene: .; J gene: TRBJ1-6; clone size: .; V gene: TRBV28
CDR3 DNA: TGTGCCATCAGTGGGACAGGGGGCGCGGGTAATCAGCCCCAGCATTTT; CDR3 protein: CAISGTGGAGNQPQHF; D gene: TRBD1; J gene: TRBJ1-5; clone size: .; V gene: TRBV10-3
CDR3 DNA: TGCGCCAGCAGTGGAGACCGGGACACGGGATCCCAGCAGTACTTC; CDR3 protein: CASSGDRDTGSQQYF; D gene: .; J gene: TRBJ2-7; clone size: .; V gene: TRBV10-2
CDR3 DNA: TGTGCCAGCAGCTCACTAGGAGGTTTATTGAGGGAAATGAATACGCAGTATTTT; CDR3 protein: CASSSLGGLLREMNTQYF; D gene: .; J gene: TRBJ2-3; clone size: .; V gene: TRBV7-8
CDR3 DNA: TGCAGCGTTGGCGGGAGGGCTGACACCGGGGAGCTGTTTTTT; CDR3 protein: CSVGGRADTGELFF; D gene: TRBD2; J gene: TRBJ2-2; clone size: .; V gene: TRBV29-1
CDR3 DNA: TGTGCCAGCAGCTCGCCCACCTTGGGGGGGTCGTCCTACAATGAGCAGTTCTTC; CDR3 protein: CASSSPTLGGSSYNEQFF; D gene: TRBD2; J gene: TRBJ2-1; clone size: .; V gene: TRBV7-6
CDR3 DNA: TGCGCCAGCAGCGCGGGACAGGGGGCGCCTGGGGCCAACGTCCTGACTTTC; CDR3 protein: CASSAGQGAPGANVLTF; D gene: TRBD1; J gene: TRBJ2-6; clone size: once; V gene: TRBV5-1
CDR3 DNA: TGCGCCAGCAGCTTGGCCCAGACAGGGGACGAGCAGTACTTC; CDR3 protein: CASSLAQTGDEQYF; D gene: TRBD1; J gene: TRBJ2-7; clone size: once; V gene: TRBV5-1
CDR3 DNA: TGTGCCAGCAGTTACTTGGGGGGGGCCCCCTACTACGAGCAGTACTTC; CDR3 protein: CASSYLGGAPYYEQYF; D gene: .; J gene: TRBJ2-7; clone size: .; V gene: TRBV6-2/TRBV6-3
CDR3 DNA: TGTGCCAGCAGTTTGGACAGGGGGTTCCCTAGCAATCAGCCCCAGCATTTT; CDR3 protein: CASSLDRGFPSNQPQHF; D gene: TRBD1; J gene: TRBJ1-5; clone size: .; V gene: TRBV28
CDR3 DNA: TGTGCCAGCAGCTTAGGTGGCGGCCGGGAGGGTGAAAAACTGTTTTTT; CDR3 protein: CASSLGGGREGEKLFF; D gene: .; J gene: TRBJ1-4; clone size: .; V gene: TRBV11-2
CDR3 DNA: TGTGCCTCCCAGTTGGGAGACGGCACCGGGGAGCTGTTTTTT; CDR3 protein: CASQLGDGTGELFF; D gene: .; J gene: TRBJ2-2; clone size: .; V gene: TRBV24-1
CDR3 DNA: TGTGCCAGCAGCGAGCGGGGGGGAAATACAGATACGCAGTATTTT; CDR3 protein: CASSERGGNTDTQYF; D gene: TRBD2; J gene: TRBJ2-3; clone size: few; V gene: TRBV2
CDR3 DNA: TGTGCCAGCAGTCGTGACATAGACTCTGGAAACACCATATATTTT; CDR3 protein: CASSRDIDSGNTIYF; D gene: .; J gene: TRBJ1-3; clone size: .; V gene: TRBV6-5
CDR3 DNA: TGTGCCAGCAGGCCTGGAGGGTGGGGGACTGTGAACACTGAAGCTTTCTTT; CDR3 protein: CASRPGGWGTVNTEAFF; D gene: .; J gene: TRBJ1-1; clone size: .; V gene: TRBV13
CDR3 DNA: TGTGCCAGCAGTGGCGGAGACAGGAGGAATTCACCCCTCCACTTT; CDR3 protein: CASSGGDRRNSPLHF; D gene: .; J gene: TRBJ1-6; clone size: .; V gene: TRBV27
CDR3 DNA: TGTGCCAGCAGCTTTGAGGGAGGGGACGATACGCAGTATTTT; CDR3 protein: CASSFEGGDDTQYF; D gene: TRBD2; J gene: TRBJ2-3; clone size: few; V gene: TRBV5-4
CDR3 DNA: TGCGCCAGCAGCTGGGCCCCGGGGACTGAAGCTTTCTTT; CDR3 protein: CASSWAPGTEAFF; D gene: .; J gene: TRBJ1-1; clone size: .; V gene: TRBV5-1
CDR3 DNA: TGTGCCAGCAGGGGGACAGGGGGCTTTCAGCCCCAGCATTTT; CDR3 protein: CASRGTGGFQPQHF; D gene: TRBD1; J gene: TRBJ1-5; clone size: .; V gene: TRBV2
CDR3 DNA: TGTGCCAGCAGTTTGGGTAGCGGGACCTACAATGAGCAGTTCTTC; CDR3 protein: CASSLGSGTYNEQFF; D gene: TRBD2; J gene: TRBJ2-1; clone size: .; V gene: TRBV27
CDR3 DNA: TGTGCCAGCTGTTTTTGGGTGGGGCAGGTGGAAGACGAGCAGTACTTC; CDR3 protein: CASCFWVGQVEDEQYF; D gene: .; J gene: TRBJ2-7; clone size: .; V gene: TRBV28
CDR3 DNA: TGCGCCAGCAGCTCCACCTTAGGGGGCTCTGGAAACACCATATATTTT; CDR3 protein: CASSSTLGGSGNTIYF; D gene: .; J gene: TRBJ1-3; clone size: few; V gene: TRBV5-1
CDR3 DNA: TGTGCCAGCAGCCCTCATGCCGGGGAGACCCAGTACTTC; CDR3 protein: CASSPHAGETQYF; D gene: .; J gene: TRBJ2-5; clone size: .; V gene: TRBV3-1/TRBV3-2
CDR3 DNA: TGTGCCAGCTCACCATCCCCCGCTAGCGGGAGCTCCTACAATGAGCAGTTCTTC; CDR3 protein: CASSPSPASGSSYNEQFF; D gene: TRBD2; J gene: TRBJ2-1; clone size: .; V gene: TRBV18
CDR3 DNA: TGTGCCAGCAGTTCAGGGTATACTGAAGCTTTCTTT; CDR3 protein: CASSSGYTEAFF; D gene: .; J gene: TRBJ1-1; clone size: .; V gene: TRBV13
CDR3 DNA: TGTGCCAGCAGACAGGGTGTCCACGAGCAGTACTTC; CDR3 protein: CASRQGVHEQYF; D gene: .; J gene: TRBJ2-7; clone size: .; V gene: TRBV12-3/TRBV12-4
CDR3 DNA: TGTGCCAGCAGTTCAGTTGGAGGGGCTGAGACCCAGTACTTC; CDR3 protein: CASSSVGGAETQYF; D gene: .; J gene: TRBJ2-5; clone size: .; V gene: TRBV6-2/TRBV6-3
CDR3 DNA: TGTGCCAGCAGTAAAACAGGGGGTAGCAATCAGCCCCAGCATTTT; CDR3 protein: CASSKTGGSNQPQHF; D gene: TRBD1; J gene: TRBJ1-5; clone size: .; V gene: TRBV3-1/TRBV3-2
CDR3 DNA: TGTGCCAGCAGTCCGGGACAGGGGGGTGGCTACACCTTC; CDR3 protein: CASSPGQGGGYTF; D gene: TRBD1; J gene: TRBJ1-2; clone size: .; V gene: TRBV6-5
CDR3 DNA: TGTGCCAGCAGTGCGGGACTTTCCCCCTACGAGCAGTACTTC; CDR3 protein: CASSAGLSPYEQYF; D gene: .; J gene: TRBJ2-7; clone size: .; V gene: TRBV27
CDR3 DNA: TGTGCCAGCAGATCCCAGGGAGCGGGACTAAACATTCAGTACTTC; CDR3 protein: CASRSQGAGLNIQYF; D gene: TRBD2; J gene: TRBJ2-4; clone size: .; V gene: TRBV2
CDR3 DNA: TGTGCCAGCAGTGCAAAGGGGTCTGGGGCCAACGTCCTGACTTTC; CDR3 protein: CASSAKGSGANVLTF; D gene: .; J gene: TRBJ2-6; clone size: .; V gene: TRBV2
CDR3 DNA: TGTGCCAGCAGCCCGGGACTAGCGGGGGGGCAAGAGACCCAGTACTTC; CDR3 protein: CASSPGLAGGQETQYF; D gene: TRBD2; J gene: TRBJ2-5; clone size: once; V gene: TRBV3-1/TRBV3-2
CDR3 DNA: TGTGCCTGGGGGCGGGAGGTTCGGGATGAGCAGTTCTTC; CDR3 protein: CAWGREVRDEQFF; D gene: TRBD2; J gene: TRBJ2-1; clone size: once; V gene: TRBV30
CDR3 DNA: TGTGCCAGCTCACCTGGACGGACAGGGGCGGGCGAGCAGTACTTC; CDR3 protein: CASSPGRTGAGEQYF; D gene: TRBD1; J gene: TRBJ2-7; clone size: once; V gene: TRBV18
CDR3 DNA: TGCGCCAGCAGCTTGGCAGAGAACACTGAAGCTTTCTTT; CDR3 protein: CASSLAENTEAFF; D gene: .; J gene: TRBJ1-1; clone size: .; V gene: TRBV5-1
CDR3 DNA: TGTGCCAGCTCACCAACAACAGGGGGCGTAGGGTACGAGCAGTACTTC; CDR3 protein: CASSPTTGGVGYEQYF; D gene: TRBD1; J gene: TRBJ2-7; clone size: .; V gene: TRBV18
CDR3 DNA: TGTGCCACCAGCAGACATCCGGGACAGGTCTGGGTGGACACTGAAGCTTTCTTT; CDR3 protein: CATSRHPGQVWVDTEAFF; D gene: TRBD1; J gene: TRBJ1-1; clone size: .; V gene: TRBV15
CDR3 DNA: TGCAGCGTTGAAGATCCGGGGGGGGCCCATGGCTACACCTTC; CDR3 protein: CSVEDPGGAHGYTF; D gene: .; J gene: TRBJ1-2; clone size: .; V gene: TRBV29-1